This TCR beta chain was retrieved from a study of T-cell reconstitution after alpha-beta-depleted transplantation in children. Preparation of the TCRbeta library used unique molecular identifiers. TCRdb passed the PCR reads through MiXCR, listing each CDR3 protein once. This table holds approximately 520,000 distinct CDR3 sequences, approximately 30% found once. This clonotype appeared a few times. This TCR was recovered from a human donor who donated a stem cell graft to a child with aplastic anemia. The sequenced sample was PBMCs from the stem cell graft donor, obtained from the stem cell graft.

CDR3 nucleotide sequence: TGCGCCAGCAGCTTGCCGGGAGGCGGCACCGGGGAGCTGTTTTTT. It yields the protein CASSLPGGGTGELFF. The chain links TRBV5-1 to TRBJ2-2, with 7 bases identical to TRBD2. From germline, CDR1 is SGHRS and CDR2 YFSETQ. The CDR3 loop spans 15 amino acids. The J segment lost 4 bases and the V segment lost 1 base, leaving 4 bases of the junction unmatched.